The clone carrying this T cell receptor beta chain occurred many times. Its antigen is undetermined. It was RNA transcripts that yielded the amplified TCR beta CDR3 regions. Initially, a first-round RT-PCR of the TCR CDR3 employed the HTBI primer set. In TCRdb, the multiplex PCR reads were re-called with MiXCR into one record per CDR3 protein. The sample comprises 500,000 to 600,000 distinct CDR3 sequences, 40% to 55% of which are singletons, and about two fifths rests with the top ten. This sample stems from a study of T cells in Graves' hyperthyroidism and ophthalmopathy. It was uncontrolled infection, other autoimmune disease, pregnancy or lactation that excluded patients. Clinicians diagnosed patients from clinical symptoms, serum thyroxine and TRAb, thyroid ultrasound and orbital computed tomography. Study-level points and caveats: Ophthalmopathy cases were set apart from stable hyperthyroidism by a 13 V-J model. Most clonotypes that expanded in the thyroid above 0.001 also showed up in blood.

The sequence was collected from an adult woman with Graves' disease, either hyperthyroidism or ophthalmopathy (not recorded which). The sequencing input was peripheral blood or thyroid tissue (not recorded which).

The CDR3 sequence: CASSLAPANTEAFF. CDR3 DNA sequence: TGTGCCAGCAGCTTAGCCCCAGCTAACACTGAAGCTTTCTTT. The rearrangement uses TRBV11-2 and TRBJ1-1; no clear D gene. The CDR3 is made up of 14 amino acids. Trimming shortened V by 1 base and J by 2 bases, and 8 bases separated the two germline ends. CDR1 SGHAT and CDR2 FQNNGV come from the germline V gene.